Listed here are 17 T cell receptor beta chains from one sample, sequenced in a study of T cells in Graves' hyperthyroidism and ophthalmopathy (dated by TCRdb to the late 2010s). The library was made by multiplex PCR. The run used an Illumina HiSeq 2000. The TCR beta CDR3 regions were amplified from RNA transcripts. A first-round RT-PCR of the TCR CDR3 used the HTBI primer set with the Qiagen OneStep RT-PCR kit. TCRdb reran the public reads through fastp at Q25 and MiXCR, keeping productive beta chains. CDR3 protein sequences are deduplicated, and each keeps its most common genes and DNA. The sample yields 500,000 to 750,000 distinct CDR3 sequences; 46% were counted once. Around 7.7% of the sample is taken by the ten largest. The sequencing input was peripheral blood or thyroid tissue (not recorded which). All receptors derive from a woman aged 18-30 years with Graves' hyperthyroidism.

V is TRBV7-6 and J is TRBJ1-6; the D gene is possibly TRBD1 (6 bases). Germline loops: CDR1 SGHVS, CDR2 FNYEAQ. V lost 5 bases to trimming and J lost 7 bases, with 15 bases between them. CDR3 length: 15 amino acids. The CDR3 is CASSRGDVPNSPLHF. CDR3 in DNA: TGTGCCAGCAGCAGGGGGGACGTCCCAAATTCACCCCTCCACTTT.

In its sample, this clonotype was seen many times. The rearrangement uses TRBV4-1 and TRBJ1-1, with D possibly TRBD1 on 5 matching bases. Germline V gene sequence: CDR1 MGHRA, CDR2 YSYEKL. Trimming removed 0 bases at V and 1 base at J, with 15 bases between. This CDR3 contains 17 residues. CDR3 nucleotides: TGCGCCAGCAGCCAAGAGGTCCCTCCAGGGAGGAACACTGAAGCTTTCTTT. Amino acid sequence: CASSQEVPPGRNTEAFF.

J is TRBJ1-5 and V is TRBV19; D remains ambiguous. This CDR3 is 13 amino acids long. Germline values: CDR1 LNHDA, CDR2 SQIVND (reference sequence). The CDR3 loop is CARDWAKNQPQHF. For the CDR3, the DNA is TGTGCTAGAGATTGGGCGAAAAATCAGCCCCAGCATTTT.

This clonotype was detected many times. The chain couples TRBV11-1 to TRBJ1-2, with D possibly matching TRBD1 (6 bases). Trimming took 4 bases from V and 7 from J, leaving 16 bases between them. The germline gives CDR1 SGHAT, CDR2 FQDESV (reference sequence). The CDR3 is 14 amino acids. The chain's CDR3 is CASSSADRRSGYTF. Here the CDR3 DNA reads TGTGCCAGCAGCTCAGCGGACAGACGCAGTGGCTACACCTTC.

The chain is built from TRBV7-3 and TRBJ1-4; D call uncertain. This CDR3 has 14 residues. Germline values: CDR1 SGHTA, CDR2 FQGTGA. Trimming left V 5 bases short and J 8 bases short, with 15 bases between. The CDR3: CASSDGAVEEKLFF. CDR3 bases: TGTGCCAGCAGCGACGGAGCGGTCGAGGAAAAACTGTTTTTT. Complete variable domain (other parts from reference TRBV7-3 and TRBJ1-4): GAGVSQTPSNKVTEKGKYVELRCDPISGHTALYWYRQSLGQGPEFLIYFQGTGAADDSGLPNDRFFAVRPEGSVSTLKIQRTERGDSAVYLCASSDGAVEEKLFFGSGTQLSVL.

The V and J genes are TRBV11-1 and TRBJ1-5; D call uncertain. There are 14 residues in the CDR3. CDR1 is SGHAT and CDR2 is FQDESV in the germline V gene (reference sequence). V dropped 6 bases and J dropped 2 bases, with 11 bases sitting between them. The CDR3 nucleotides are TGTGCCAGCAGGGCCGGACCTGGCAATCAGCCCCAGCATTTT. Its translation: CASRAGPGNQPQHF. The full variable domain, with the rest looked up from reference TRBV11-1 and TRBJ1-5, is EAEVAQSPRYKITEKSQAVAFWCDPISGHATLYWYRQILGQGPELLVQFQDESVVDDSQLPKDRFSAERLKGVDSTLKIQPAELGDSAMYLCASRAGPGNQPQHFGDGTRLSIL.

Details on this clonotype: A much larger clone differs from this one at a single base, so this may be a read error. The CDR3 is CSARVYSDQPQHF. DNA of the CDR3: TGCAGTGCTAGGGTGTATAGCGATCAGCCCCAGCATTTT. The rearrangement joins TRBV20-1 to TRBJ1-5; no clear D gene. Germline CDR1 and CDR2: DFQATT and SNEGSKA (reference sequence). The CDR3 loop spans 13 amino acids.

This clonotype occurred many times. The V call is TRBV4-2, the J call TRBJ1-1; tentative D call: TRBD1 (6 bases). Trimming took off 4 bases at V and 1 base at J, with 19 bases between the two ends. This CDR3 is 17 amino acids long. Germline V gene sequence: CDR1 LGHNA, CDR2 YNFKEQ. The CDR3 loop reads CASSPQAAGVTNTEAFF. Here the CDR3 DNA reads TGTGCCAGCAGCCCCCAGGCGGCAGGGGTCACGAACACTGAAGCTTTCTTT.

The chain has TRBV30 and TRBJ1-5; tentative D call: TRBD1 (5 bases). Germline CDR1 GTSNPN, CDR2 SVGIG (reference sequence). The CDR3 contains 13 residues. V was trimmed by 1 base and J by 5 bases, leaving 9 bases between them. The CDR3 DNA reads TGTGCCTGGAGTGGCCAGGGAGATCAGCCCCAGCATTTT. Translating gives CAWSGQGDQPQHF.

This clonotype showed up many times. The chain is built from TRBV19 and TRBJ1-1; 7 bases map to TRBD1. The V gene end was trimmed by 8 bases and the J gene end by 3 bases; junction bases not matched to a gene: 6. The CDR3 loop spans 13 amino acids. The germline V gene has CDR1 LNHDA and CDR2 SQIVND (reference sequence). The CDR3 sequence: CASGDSSYTEAFF. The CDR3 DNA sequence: TGTGCCAGTGGGGACAGTTCTTACACTGAAGCTTTCTTT.

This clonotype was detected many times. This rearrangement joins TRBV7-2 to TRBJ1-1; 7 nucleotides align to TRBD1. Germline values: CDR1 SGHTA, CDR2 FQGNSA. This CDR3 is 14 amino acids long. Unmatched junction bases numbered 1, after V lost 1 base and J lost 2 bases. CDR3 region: CASSLGDSNTEAFF. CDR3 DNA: TGTGCCAGCAGCTTAGGGGACAGTAACACTGAAGCTTTCTTT.

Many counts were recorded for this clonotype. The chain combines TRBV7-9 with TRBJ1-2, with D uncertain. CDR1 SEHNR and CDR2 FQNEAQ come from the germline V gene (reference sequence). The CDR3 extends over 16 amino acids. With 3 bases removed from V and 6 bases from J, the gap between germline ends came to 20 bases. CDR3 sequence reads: CASSFLAQEAIDGYTF. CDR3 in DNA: TGTGCCAGCAGCTTCTTGGCGCAGGAGGCAATAGATGGCTACACCTTC.

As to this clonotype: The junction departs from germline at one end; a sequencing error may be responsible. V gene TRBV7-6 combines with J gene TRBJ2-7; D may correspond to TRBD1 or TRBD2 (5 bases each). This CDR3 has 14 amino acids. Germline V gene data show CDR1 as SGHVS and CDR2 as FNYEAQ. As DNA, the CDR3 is TGTGCCACCAGCACCCCAGGGACCTCCTACGAGCAGTACTTC. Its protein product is CATSTPGTSYEQYF.

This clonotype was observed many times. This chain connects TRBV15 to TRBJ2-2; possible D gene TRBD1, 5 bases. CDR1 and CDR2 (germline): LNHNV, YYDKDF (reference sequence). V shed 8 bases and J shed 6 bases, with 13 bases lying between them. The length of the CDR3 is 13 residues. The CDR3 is CATRAGASGELFF. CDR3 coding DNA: TGTGCCACCCGGGCTGGGGCCTCCGGGGAGCTGTTTTTT.

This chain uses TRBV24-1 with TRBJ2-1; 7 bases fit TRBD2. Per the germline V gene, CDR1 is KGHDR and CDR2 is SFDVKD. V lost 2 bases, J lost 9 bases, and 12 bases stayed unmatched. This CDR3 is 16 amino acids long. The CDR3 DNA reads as TGTGCCACCAGTGATTCTCGGACTAGGGGCCAGGGTGAGCAGTTCTTC. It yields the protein CATSDSRTRGQGEQFF.

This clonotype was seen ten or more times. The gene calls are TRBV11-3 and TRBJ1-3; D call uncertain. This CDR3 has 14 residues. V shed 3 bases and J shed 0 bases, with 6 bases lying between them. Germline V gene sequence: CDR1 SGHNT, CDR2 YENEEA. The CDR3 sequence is CASSLSPSGNTIYF. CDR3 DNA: TGTGCCAGCAGCTTGTCACCCTCTGGAAACACCATATATTTT. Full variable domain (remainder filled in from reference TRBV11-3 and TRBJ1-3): EAGVVQSPRYKIIEKKQPVAFWCNPISGHNTLYWYLQNLGQGPELLIRYENEEAVDDSQLPKDRFSAERLKGVDSTLKIQPAELGDSAVYLCASSLSPSGNTIYFGEGSWLTVV.

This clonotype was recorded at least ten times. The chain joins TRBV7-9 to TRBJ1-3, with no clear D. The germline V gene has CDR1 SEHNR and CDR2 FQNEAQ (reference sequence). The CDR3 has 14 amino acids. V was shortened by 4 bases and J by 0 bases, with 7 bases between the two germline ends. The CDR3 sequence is CASSSAFSGNTIYF. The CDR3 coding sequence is TGTGCCAGCAGCTCCGCATTCTCTGGAAACACCATATATTTT.